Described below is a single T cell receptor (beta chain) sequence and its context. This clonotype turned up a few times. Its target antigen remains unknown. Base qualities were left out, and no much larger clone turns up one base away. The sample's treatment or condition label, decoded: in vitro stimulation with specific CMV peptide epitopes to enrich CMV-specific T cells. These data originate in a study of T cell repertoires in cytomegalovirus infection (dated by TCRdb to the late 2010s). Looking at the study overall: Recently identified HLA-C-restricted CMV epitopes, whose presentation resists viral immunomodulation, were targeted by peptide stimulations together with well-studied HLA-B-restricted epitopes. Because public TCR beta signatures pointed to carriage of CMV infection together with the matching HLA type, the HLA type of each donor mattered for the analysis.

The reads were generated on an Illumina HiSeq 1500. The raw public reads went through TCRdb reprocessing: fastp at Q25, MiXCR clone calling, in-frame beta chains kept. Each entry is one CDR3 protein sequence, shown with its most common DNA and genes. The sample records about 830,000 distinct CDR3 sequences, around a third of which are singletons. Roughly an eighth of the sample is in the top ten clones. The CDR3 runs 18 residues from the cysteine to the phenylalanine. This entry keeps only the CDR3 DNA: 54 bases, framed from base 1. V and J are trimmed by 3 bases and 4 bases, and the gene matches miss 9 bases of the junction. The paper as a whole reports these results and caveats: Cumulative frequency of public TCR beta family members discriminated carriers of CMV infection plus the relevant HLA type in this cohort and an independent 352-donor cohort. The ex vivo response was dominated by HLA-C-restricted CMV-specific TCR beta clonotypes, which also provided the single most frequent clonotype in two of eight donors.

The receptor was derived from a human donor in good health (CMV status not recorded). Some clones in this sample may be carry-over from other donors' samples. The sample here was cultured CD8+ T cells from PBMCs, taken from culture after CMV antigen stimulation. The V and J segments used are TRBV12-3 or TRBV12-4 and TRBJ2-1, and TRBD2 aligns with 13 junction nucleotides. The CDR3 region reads CASSFTLAGGPGYNEQFF. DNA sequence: TGTGCCAGCAGTTTCACACTAGCGGGGGGGCCTGGTTACAATGAGCAGTTCTTC.